Each of the 9 T cell receptor beta chains below was sequenced from the same sample in a study of cytomegalovirus exposure and HLA in healthy donors. The PCR had 60 Vbeta and 13 Jbeta primers. This table comes from immunoSEQ multiplex PCR, and its TCRdb copy is limited to in-frame clones, with some not included. The top ten clones hold approximately 2% of a sample with some 90,000 clones, over 75% of them seen once. The sample comprised PBMCs. The receptor set was obtained from a boy aged 5-17 years in good health and CMV-seronegative.

This clone turned up a few times. This chain links TRBV6-1 with TRBJ2-1; tentative D call: TRBD1 (6 bases). CDR3 size: 13 residues. CDR1 and CDR2 (germline): MNHNS, SASEGT. V was shortened by 10 bases and J by 8 bases, with 18 bases between the two germline ends. CDR3 sequence reads: CATNLQGRYEQFF. For the CDR3, the DNA is TGTGCCACCAATCTACAGGGTAGATATGAGCAGTTCTTC.

This chain joins TRBV6-8 and TRBJ2-3; a weak D match, TRBD1 (7 bases). Trimming took off 6 bases at V and 9 bases at J, with 25 bases between the two ends. This CDR3 has 16 residues. The germline V gene has CDR1 MNHGY and CDR2 SAAAGT. The CDR3 loop reads CASRKGRQGGLGTQYF. The DNA of the CDR3 is TGTGCCAGCAGAAAGGGGCGCCAGGGGGGATTGGGGACGCAGTATTTT.

The chain carries TRBV29-1 and TRBJ1-1, with D perhaps matching TRBD1 (5 bases). The CDR3 is made up of 14 amino acids. CDR1 is SQVTM and CDR2 is ANQGSEA in the germline V gene. Trimming took 5 bases from V and 3 from J, leaving 16 bases between them. The CDR3 here is CSVINRFADTEAFF. CDR3 DNA sequence: TGCAGCGTTATAAACAGGTTTGCTGACACTGAAGCTTTCTTT.

The chain links TRBV4-3 to TRBJ2-7; 7 bases are a match to TRBD1. The CDR3 is 15 amino acids. Losses at the gene ends were 2 bases for V and 4 bases for J; bases not matched to a gene: 8. From germline, CDR1 is LGHNA and CDR2 YSLEER. The CDR3 bases are TGCGCCAGCAGCCAAACGACAGGGTTGGCGTACGAGCAGTACTTC. Protein sequence: CASSQTTGLAYEQYF.

This clone was seen a few times. The chain carries TRBV7-6 and TRBJ1-5, with 7 bases identical to TRBD1. CDR1 is SGHVS, CDR2 FNYEAQ, per germline. The CDR3 covers 14 residues. The V segment lost 5 bases and the J segment 6 bases; nucleotides outside the gene matches: 7. The CDR3 DNA follows: TGTGCCAGCAGCCCGCAGGGGGTCAGTCAGCCCCAGCATTTT. It encodes CASSPQGVSQPQHF.

The chain recombines TRBV10-3 with TRBJ2-2; D ambiguous. Germline-derived CDR1 and CDR2 are ENHRY and SYGVKD. The CDR3 has 14 residues. The V end was cut by 7 bases, the J end by 0 bases, with 9 bases between. The CDR3 nucleotides are TGTGCCATCAAGCCCCTATCGAACACCGGGGAGCTGTTTTTT. Translating gives CAIKPLSNTGELFF.

CDR3 protein: CASSSRGLHYEQYF. CDR3 DNA sequence: TGTGCCAGCAGCTCTAGAGGACTCCACTACGAGCAGTACTTC. The chain joins TRBV9 to TRBJ2-7; a weak D match, TRBD2 (5 bases). V was pared by 4 bases and J by 3 bases, with 14 bases between. Per the germline V gene, CDR1 is SGDLS and CDR2 is YYNGEE. CDR3 size: 14 residues.

Concerning this clone: Only one base separates this from a far larger clonotype, so it likely reflects a read error. The same CDR3 can be traced to other DNA sequences in this sample. J is TRBJ2-7 and V is TRBV19, with D maybe TRBD2 (6 bases). Between the trimmed V and J ends, which lost 0 bases and 0 bases, there was a span of 9 bases. This CDR3 has 15 amino acids. Germline CDR1 reads LNHDA; CDR2 reads SQIVND (reference sequence). The CDR3 loop is CASSIEGGLSYEQYF. CDR3 bases: TGTGCCAGTAGTATAGAGGGAGGACTCTCCTACGAGCAGTACTTC.

The J gene is TRBJ1-1, the V gene TRBV7-8; TRBD1 aligns across 10 bases. The V and J ends lost 5 bases and 7 bases, in that order; junction bases with no gene match: 7. This CDR3 comprises 14 residues. From germline, CDR1 is SGHVS and CDR2 FQNEAQ. The CDR3 loop is CASSLGQGVVEAFF. DNA of the CDR3: TGTGCCAGCAGCCTCGGACAGGGGGTTGTTGAAGCTTTCTTT.